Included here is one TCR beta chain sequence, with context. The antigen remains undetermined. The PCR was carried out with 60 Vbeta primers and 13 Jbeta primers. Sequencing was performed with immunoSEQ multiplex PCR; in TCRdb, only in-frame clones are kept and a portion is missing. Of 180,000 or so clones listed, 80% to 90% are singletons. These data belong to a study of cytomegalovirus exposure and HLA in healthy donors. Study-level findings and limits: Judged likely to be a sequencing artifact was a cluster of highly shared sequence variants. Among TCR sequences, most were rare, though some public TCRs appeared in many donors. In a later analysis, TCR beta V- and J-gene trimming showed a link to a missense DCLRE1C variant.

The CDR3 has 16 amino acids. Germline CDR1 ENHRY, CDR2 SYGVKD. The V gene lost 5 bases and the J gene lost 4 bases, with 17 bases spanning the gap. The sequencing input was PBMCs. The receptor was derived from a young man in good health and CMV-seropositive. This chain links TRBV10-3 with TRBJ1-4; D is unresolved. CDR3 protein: CAISPTAGRDNEKLFF. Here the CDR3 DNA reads TGTGCCATCAGTCCAACCGCGGGCCGGGATAATGAAAAACTGTTTTTT.